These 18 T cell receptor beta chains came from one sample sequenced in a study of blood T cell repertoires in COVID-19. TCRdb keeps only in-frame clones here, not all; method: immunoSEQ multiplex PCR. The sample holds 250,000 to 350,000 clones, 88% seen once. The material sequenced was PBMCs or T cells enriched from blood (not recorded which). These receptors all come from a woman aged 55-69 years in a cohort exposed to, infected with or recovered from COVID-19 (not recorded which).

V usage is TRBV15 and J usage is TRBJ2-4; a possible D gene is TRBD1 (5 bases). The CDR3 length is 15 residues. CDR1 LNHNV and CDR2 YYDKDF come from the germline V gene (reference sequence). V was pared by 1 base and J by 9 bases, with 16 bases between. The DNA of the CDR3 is TGTGCCACCAGCAGAGCAGGGTCTCAGGTCGGCATTCAGTACTTC. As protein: CATSRAGSQVGIQYF.

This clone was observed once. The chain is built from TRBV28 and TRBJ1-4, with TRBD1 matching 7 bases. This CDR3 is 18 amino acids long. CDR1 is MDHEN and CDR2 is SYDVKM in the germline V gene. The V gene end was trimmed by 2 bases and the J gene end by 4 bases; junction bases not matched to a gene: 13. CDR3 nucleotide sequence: TGTGCCAGCAGTTTAACCCCCAGCAACAGGGGTTATAATGAAAAACTGTTTTTT. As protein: CASSLTPSNRGYNEKLFF. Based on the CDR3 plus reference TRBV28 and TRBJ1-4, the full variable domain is DVKVTQSSRYLVKRTGEKVFLECVQDMDHENMFWYRQDPGLGLRLIYFSYDVKMKEKGDIPEGYSVSREKKERFSLILESASTNQTSMYLCASSLTPSNRGYNEKLFFGSGTQLSVL.

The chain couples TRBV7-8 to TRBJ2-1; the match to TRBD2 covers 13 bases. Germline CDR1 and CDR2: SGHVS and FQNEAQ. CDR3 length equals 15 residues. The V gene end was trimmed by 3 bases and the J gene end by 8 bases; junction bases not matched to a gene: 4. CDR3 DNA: TGTGCCAGCAGCTTCGGGACTAGCGGGATCTATGAGCAGTTCTTC. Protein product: CASSFGTSGIYEQFF.

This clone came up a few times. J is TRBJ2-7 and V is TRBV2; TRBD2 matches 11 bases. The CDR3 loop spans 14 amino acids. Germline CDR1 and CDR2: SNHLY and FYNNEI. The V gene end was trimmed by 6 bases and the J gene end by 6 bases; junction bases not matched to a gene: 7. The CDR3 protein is CASRARLAGIEQYF. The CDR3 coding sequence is TGTGCCAGCAGAGCCCGACTAGCGGGAATCGAGCAGTACTTC.

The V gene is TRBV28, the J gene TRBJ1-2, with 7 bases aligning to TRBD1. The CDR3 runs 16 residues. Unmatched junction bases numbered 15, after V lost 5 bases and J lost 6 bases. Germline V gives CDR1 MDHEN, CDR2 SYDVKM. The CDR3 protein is CASSLPTGELFDGYTF. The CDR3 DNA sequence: TGTGCCAGCAGTCTCCCCACAGGGGAATTGTTCGATGGCTACACCTTC.

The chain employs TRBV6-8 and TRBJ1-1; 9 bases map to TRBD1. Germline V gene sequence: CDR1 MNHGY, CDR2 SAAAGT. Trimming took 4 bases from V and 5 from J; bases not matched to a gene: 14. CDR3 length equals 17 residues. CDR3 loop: CASSFSWTGDGWTEAFF. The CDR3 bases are TGTGCCAGCAGTTTCAGTTGGACAGGGGACGGTTGGACTGAAGCTTTCTTT.

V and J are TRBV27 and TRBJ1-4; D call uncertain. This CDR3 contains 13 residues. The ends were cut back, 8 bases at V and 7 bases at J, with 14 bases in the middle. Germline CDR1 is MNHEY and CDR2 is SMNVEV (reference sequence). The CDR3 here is CASGRRASEKLFF. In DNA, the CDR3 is TGTGCCAGCGGGCGGAGGGCGAGTGAAAAACTGTTTTTT.

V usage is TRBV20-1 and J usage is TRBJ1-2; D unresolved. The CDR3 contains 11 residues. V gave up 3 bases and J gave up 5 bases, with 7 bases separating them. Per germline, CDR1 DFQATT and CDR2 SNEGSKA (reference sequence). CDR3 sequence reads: CSAREWYGYTF. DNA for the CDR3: TGCAGTGCTAGGGAGTGGTATGGCTACACCTTC.

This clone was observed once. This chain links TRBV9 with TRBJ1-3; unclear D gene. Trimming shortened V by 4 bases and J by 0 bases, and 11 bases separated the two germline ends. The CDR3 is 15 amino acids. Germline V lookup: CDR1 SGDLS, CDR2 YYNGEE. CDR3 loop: CASSPLGTSGNTIYF. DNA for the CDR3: TGTGCCAGCAGCCCACTGGGCACCTCTGGAAACACCATATATTTT.

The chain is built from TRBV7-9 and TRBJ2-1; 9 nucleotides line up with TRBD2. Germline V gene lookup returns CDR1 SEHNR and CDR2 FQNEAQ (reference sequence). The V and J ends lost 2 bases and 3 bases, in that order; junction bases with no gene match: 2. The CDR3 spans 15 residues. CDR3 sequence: CASSLWTSDYNEQFF. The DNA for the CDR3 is TGTGCCAGCAGCTTATGGACTAGCGACTACAATGAGCAGTTCTTC.

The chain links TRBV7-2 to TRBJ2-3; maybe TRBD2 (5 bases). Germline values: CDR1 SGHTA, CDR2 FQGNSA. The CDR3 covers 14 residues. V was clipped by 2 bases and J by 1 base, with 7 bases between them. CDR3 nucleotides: TGTGCCAGCAGCTTAAGCGGAGGCACAGATACGCAGTATTTT. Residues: CASSLSGGTDTQYF.

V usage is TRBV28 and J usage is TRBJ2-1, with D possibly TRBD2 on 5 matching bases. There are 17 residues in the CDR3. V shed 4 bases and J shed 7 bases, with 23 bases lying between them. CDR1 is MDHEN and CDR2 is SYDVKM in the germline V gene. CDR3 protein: CASSWASKNYPENEQFF. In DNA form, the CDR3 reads TGTGCCAGCAGTTGGGCTAGCAAAAACTATCCGGAAAATGAGCAGTTCTTC.

CDR3 residues: CAWRTSSGNTIYF. The CDR3 DNA reads TGTGCCTGGAGGACAAGCTCTGGAAACACCATATATTTT. The genes are TRBV30 and TRBJ1-3, with no clear D. CDR3 length equals 13 residues. Germline V gives CDR1 GTSNPN, CDR2 SVGIG (reference sequence). V was shortened by 3 bases and J by 0 bases, with 6 bases between the two germline ends. Looking up the rest from reference TRBV30 and TRBJ1-3 gives the full variable domain: SQTIHQWPATLVQPVGSPLSLECTVEGTSNPNLYWYRQAAGRGLQLLFYSVGIGQISSEVPQNLSASRPQDRQFILSSKKLLLSDSGFYLCAWRTSSGNTIYFGEGSWLTVV.

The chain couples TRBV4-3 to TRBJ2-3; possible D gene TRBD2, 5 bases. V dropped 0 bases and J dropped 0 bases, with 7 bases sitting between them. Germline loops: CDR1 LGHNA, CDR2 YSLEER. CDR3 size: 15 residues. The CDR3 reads CASSQEGSSTDTQYF. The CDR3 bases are TGCGCCAGCAGCCAAGAAGGGAGTAGCACAGATACGCAGTATTTT.

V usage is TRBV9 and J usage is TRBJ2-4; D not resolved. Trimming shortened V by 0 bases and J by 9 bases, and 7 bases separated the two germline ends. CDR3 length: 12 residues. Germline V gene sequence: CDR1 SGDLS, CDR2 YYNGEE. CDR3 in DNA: TGTGCCAGCAGCGTAGTGCCCGGCATTCAGTACTTC. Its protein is CASSVVPGIQYF.

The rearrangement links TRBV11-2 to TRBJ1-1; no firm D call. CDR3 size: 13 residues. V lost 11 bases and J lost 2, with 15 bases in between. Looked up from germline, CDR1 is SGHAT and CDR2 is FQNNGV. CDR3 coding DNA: TGTGCCTGGAAGGATGGGCCCAACACTGAAGCTTTCTTT. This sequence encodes CAWKDGPNTEAFF.

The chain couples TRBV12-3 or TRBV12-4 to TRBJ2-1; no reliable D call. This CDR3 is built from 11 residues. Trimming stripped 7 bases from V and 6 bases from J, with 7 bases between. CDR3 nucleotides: TGTGCCAGCACCTCGAGCAATGAGCAGTTCTTC. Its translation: CASTSSNEQFF.

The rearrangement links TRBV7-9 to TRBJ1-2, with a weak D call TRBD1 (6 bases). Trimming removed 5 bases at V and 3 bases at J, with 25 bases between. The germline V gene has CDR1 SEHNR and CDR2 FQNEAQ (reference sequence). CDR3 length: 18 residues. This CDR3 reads CASSQTPGWGWTDYGYTF. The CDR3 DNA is TGTGCCAGCAGCCAAACGCCCGGCTGGGGATGGACAGACTATGGCTACACCTTC.